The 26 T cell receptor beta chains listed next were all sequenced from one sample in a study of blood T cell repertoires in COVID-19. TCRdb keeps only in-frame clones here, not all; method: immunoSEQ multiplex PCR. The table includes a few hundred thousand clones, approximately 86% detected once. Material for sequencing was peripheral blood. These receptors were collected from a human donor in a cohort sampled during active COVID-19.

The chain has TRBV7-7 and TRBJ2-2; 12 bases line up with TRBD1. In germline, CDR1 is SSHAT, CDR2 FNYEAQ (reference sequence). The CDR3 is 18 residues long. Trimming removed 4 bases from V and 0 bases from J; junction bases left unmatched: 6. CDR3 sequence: CASSSGTGGTTNTGELFF. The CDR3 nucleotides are TGTGCCAGCAGCTCCGGGACAGGGGGCACCACGAACACCGGGGAGCTGTTTTTT.

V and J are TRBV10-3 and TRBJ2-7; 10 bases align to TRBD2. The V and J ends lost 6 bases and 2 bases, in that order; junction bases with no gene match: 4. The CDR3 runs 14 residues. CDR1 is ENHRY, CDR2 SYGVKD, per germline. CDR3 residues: CAIRRAGGAYEQYF. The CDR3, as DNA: TGTGCCATCAGAAGAGCGGGGGGGGCCTACGAGCAGTACTTC.

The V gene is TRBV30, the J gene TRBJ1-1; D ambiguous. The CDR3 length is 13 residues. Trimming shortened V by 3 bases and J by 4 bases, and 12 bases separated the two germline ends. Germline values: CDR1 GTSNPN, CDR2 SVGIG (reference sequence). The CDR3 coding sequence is TGTGCCTGGAGGAGGCGAAGCGGCACTGAAGCTTTCTTT. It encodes CAWRRRSGTEAFF.

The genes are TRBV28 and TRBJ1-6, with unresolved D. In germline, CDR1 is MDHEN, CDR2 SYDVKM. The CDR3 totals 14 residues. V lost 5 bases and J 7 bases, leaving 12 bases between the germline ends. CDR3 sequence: CASSGVQSNSPLHF. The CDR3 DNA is TGTGCCAGCAGTGGAGTCCAGTCCAATTCACCCCTCCACTTT.

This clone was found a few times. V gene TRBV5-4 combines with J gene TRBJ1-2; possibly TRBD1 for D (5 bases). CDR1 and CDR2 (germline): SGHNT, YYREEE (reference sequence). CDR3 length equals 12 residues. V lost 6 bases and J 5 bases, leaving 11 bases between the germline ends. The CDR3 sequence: CASTLGGYGYTF. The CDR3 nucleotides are TGTGCCAGCACCCTGGGGGGGTATGGCTACACCTTC.

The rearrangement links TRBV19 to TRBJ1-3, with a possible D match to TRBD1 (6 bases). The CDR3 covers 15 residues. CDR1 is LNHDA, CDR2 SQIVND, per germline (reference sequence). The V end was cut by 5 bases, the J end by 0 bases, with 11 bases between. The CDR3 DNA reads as TGTGCCAGTAGTCGGACAGTTGGCTCTGGAAACACCATATATTTT. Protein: CASSRTVGSGNTIYF.

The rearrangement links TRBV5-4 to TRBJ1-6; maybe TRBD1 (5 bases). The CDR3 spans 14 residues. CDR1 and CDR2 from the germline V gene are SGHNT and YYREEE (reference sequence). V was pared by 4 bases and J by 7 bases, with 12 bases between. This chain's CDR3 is CASSRTGVNSPLHF. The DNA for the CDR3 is TGTGCCAGCAGCCGCACGGGGGTAAATTCACCCCTCCACTTT.

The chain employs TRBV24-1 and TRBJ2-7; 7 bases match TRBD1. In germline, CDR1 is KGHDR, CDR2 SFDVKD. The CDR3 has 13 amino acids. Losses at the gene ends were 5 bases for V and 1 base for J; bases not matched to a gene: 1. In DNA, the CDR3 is TGTGCCACCAGTGGGACAGGTTCCTACGAGCAGTACTTC. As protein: CATSGTGSYEQYF.

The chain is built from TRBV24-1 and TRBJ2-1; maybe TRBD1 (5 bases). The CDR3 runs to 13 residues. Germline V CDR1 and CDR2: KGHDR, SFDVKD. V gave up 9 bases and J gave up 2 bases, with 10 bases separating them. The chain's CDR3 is CATQGGPYNEQFF. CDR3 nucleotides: TGTGCCACCCAGGGCGGCCCCTACAATGAGCAGTTCTTC.

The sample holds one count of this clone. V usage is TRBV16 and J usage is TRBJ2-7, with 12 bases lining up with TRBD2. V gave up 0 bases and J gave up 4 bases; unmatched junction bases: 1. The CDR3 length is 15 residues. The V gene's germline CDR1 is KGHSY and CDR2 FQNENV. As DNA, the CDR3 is TGTGCCAGCAGCCAATCGCTAGCGGGAGGGTACGAGCAGTACTTC. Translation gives CASSQSLAGGYEQYF.

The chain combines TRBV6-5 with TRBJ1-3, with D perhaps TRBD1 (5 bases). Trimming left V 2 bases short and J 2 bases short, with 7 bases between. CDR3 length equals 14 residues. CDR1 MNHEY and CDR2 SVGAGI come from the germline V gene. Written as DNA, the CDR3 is TGTGCCAGCAGTTACAGCAGGGCTGGAAACACCATATATTTT. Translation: CASSYSRAGNTIYF.

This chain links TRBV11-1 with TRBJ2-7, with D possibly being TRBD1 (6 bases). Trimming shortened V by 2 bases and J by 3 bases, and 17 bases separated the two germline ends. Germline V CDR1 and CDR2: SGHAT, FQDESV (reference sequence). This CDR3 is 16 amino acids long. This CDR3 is CASSLSVGHLYYEQYF. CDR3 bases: TGTGCCAGCAGCTTATCGGTGGGACATCTGTACTACGAGCAGTACTTC.

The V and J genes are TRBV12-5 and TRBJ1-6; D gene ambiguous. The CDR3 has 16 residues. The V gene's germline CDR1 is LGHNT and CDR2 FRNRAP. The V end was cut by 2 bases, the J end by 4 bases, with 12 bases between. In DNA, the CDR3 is TGTGCTAGTGGTTTGTGGCAGGCACTGTATAATTCACCCCTCCACTTT. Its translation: CASGLWQALYNSPLHF.

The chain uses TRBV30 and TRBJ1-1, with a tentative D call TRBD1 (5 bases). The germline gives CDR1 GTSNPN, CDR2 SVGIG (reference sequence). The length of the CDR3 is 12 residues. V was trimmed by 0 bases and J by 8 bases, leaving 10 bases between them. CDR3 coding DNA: TGTGCCTGGAGTGTACGGGGGGGAGAAGCTTTCTTT. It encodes CAWSVRGGEAFF.

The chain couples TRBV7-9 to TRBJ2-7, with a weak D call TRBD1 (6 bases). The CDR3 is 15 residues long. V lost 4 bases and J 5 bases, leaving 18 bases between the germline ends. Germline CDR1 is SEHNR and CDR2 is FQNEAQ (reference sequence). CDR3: CASSYRQDPPHEQYF. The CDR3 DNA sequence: TGTGCCAGCAGCTACCGACAGGACCCCCCCCACGAGCAGTACTTC.

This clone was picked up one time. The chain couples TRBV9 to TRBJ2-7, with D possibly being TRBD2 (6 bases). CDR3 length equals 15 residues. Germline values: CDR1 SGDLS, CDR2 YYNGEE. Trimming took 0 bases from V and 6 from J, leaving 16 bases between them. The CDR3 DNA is TGTGCCAGCAGCGTAGTAGGACTACCCAGTTTCGAGCAGTACTTC. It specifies CASSVVGLPSFEQYF.

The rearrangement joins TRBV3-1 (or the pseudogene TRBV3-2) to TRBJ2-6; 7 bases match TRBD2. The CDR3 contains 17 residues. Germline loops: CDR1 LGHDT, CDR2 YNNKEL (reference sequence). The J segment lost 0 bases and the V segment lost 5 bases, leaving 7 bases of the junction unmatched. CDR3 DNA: TGTGCCAGCAGCTATCTCGGGGGGACCTCTGGGGCCAACGTCCTGACTTTC. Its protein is CASSYLGGTSGANVLTF.

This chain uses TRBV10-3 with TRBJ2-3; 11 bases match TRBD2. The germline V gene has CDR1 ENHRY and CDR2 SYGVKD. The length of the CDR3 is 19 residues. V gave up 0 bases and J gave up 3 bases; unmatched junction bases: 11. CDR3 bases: TGTGCCATCAGTGAGTCCATAGCGGGGGGGCCTTCGGGGACAGATACGCAGTATTTT. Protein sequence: CAISESIAGGPSGTDTQYF.

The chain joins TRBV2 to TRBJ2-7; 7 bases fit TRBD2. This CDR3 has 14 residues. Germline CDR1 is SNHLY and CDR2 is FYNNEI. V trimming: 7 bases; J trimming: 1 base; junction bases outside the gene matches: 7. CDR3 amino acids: CASTLTGGSYEQYF. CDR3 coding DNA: TGTGCCAGCACCTTAACGGGAGGTTCCTACGAGCAGTACTTC.

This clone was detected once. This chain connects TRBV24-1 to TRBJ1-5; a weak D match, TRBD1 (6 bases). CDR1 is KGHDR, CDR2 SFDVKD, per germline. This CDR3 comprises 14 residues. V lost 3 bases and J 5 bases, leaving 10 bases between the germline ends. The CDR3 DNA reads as TGTGCCACCAGTGATATAGCAGGGGATCAGCCCCAGCATTTT. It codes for CATSDIAGDQPQHF.

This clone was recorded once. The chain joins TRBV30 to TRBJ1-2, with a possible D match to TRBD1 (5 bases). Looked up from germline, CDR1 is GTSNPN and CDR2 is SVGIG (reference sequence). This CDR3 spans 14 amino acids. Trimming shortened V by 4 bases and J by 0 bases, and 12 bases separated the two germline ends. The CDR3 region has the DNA TGTGCCTGGACTCCGGGGGTGACTAACTATGGCTACACCTTC. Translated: CAWTPGVTNYGYTF.

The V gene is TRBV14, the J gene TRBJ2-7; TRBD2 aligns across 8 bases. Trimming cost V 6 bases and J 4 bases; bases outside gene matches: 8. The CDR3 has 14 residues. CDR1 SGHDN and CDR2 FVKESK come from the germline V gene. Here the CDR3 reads CASSLAREEYEQYF. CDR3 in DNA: TGTGCCAGCAGTCTCGCGCGGGAGGAGTACGAGCAGTACTTC.

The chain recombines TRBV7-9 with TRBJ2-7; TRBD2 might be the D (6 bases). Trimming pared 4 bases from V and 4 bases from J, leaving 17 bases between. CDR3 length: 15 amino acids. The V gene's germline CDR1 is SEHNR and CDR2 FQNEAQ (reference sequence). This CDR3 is CASSSPGQGLYEQYF. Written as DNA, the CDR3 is TGTGCCAGCAGCTCTCCCGGTCAGGGACTTTACGAGCAGTACTTC.

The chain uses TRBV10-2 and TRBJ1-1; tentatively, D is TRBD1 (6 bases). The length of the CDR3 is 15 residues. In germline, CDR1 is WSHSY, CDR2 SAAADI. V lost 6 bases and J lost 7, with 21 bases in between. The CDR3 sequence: CASRPGTFMRGEAFF. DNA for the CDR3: TGCGCCAGCAGACCCGGGACATTCATGCGTGGTGAAGCTTTCTTT.

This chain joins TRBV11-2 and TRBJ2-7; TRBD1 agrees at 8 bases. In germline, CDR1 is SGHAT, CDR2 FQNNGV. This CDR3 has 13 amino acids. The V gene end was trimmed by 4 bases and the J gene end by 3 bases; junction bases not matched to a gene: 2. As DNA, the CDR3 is TGTGCCAGCAGCTCAGGGGGCTACTACGAGCAGTACTTC. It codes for CASSSGGYYEQYF.

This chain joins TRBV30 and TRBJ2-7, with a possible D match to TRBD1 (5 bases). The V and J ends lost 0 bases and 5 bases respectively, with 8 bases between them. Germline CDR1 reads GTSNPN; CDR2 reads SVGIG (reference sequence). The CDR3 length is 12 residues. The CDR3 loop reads CAWSVQGNEQYF. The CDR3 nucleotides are TGTGCCTGGAGTGTTCAGGGAAACGAGCAGTACTTC. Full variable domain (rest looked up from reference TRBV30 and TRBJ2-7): SQTIHQWPATLVQPVGSPLSLECTVEGTSNPNLYWYRQAAGRGLQLLFYSVGIGQISSEVPQNLSASRPQDRQFILSSKKLLLSDSGFYLCAWSVQGNEQYFGPGTRLTVT.